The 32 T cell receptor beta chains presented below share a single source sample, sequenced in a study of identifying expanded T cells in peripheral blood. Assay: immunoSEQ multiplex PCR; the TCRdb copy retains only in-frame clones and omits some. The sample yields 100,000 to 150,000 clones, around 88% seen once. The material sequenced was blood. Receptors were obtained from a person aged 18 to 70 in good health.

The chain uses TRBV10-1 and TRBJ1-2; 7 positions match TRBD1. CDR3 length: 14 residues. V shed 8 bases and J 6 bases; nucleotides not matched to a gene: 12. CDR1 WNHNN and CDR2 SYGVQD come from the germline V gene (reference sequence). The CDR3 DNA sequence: TGCGCCAGCCCGAAAACGTACAGGGGTGATGGCTACACCTTC. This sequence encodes CASPKTYRGDGYTF.

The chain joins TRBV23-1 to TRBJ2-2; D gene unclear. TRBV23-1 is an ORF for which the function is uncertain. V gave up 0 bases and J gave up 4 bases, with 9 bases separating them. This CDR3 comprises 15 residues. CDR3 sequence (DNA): TGCGCCAGCAGTCAATCGGCCCGGTGCACCGGGGAGCTGTTTTTT. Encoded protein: CASSQSARCTGELFF.

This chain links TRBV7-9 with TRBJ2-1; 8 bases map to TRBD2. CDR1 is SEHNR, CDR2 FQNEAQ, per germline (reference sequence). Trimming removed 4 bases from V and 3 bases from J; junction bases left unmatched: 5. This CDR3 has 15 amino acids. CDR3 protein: CASSSGTRDYNEQFF. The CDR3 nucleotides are TGTGCCAGCAGCTCCGGGACTAGAGACTACAATGAGCAGTTCTTC.

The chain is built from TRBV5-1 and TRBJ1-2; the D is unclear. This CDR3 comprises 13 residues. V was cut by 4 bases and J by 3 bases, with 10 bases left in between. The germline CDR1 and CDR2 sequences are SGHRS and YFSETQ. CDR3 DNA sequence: TGCGCCAGCAGCGCGGGTGCCTACTATGGCTACACCTTC. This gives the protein CASSAGAYYGYTF.

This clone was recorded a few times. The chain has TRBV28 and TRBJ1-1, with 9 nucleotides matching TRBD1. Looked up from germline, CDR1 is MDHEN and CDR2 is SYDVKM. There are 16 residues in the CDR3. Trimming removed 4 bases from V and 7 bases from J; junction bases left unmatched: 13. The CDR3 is CASSSTGTGWGIEAFF. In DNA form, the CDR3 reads TGTGCCAGCAGTTCCACCGGGACAGGGTGGGGGATTGAAGCTTTCTTT.

The CDR3 DNA sequence: TGTGCCATCAGTGAGACTAAGAGCGGGAGCTGGCAGTACTTC. Translated, it gives CAISETKSGSWQYF. V is TRBV10-3 and J is TRBJ2-7; 8 nucleotides line up with TRBD2. V trimming: 2 bases; J trimming: 9 bases; junction bases outside the gene matches: 9. This CDR3 spans 14 amino acids. Germline assignment: CDR1 ENHRY and CDR2 SYGVKD.

CDR3 sequence (DNA): TGTGCCAGCAGTTCCCTTTTTTCCATCACAGATACGCAGTATTTT. The encoded protein is CASSSLFSITDTQYF. V and J are TRBV6-5 and TRBJ2-3; no firm D call. V was shortened by 4 bases and J by 2 bases, with 13 bases between the two germline ends. CDR1 and CDR2 from the germline V gene are MNHEY and SVGAGI. The CDR3 covers 15 residues.

CDR3 sequence reads: CASSPGRADKNIQYF. Written as DNA, the CDR3 is TGTGCCAGCAGTCCCGGACGGGCGGACAAAAACATTCAGTACTTC. This sequence joins TRBV28 and TRBJ2-4; D unresolved. The germline V gene has CDR1 MDHEN and CDR2 SYDVKM. V was pared by 5 bases and J by 3 bases, with 14 bases between. This CDR3 is 15 amino acids long.

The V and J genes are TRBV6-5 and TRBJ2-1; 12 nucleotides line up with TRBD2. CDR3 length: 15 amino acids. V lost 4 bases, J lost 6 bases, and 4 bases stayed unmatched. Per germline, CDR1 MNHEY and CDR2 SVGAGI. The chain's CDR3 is CASSLLAGGINEQFF. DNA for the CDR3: TGTGCCAGCAGTTTACTAGCGGGAGGCATCAATGAGCAGTTCTTC.

The CDR3: CASSIRQGAEQPQHF. The CDR3 region has the DNA TGTGCCAGTAGTATTCGACAGGGGGCGGAGCAGCCCCAGCATTTT. J is TRBJ1-5 and V is TRBV19; 10 bases are shared with TRBD1. Germline CDR1 LNHDA, CDR2 SQIVND (reference sequence). V lost 3 bases and J lost 7; bases outside the gene matches: 6. The CDR3 extends over 15 amino acids.

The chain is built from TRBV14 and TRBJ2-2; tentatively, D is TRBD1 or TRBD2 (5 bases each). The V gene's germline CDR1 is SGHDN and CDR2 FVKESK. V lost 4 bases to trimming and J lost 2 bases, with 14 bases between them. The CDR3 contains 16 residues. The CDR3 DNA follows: TGTGCCAGCAGCCCGCAAAAGGGACCTAACACCGGGGAGCTGTTTTTT. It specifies CASSPQKGPNTGELFF.

In DNA, the CDR3 is TGTGCCAGCAGCTTAGATGCCGGGTCGGGAAACACCATATATTTT. As protein: CASSLDAGSGNTIYF. The chain links TRBV7-2 to TRBJ1-3; D unresolved. Germline CDR1 is SGHTA and CDR2 is FQGNSA. The CDR3 is 15 amino acids. V lost 1 base, J lost 4 bases, and 11 bases lay in between.

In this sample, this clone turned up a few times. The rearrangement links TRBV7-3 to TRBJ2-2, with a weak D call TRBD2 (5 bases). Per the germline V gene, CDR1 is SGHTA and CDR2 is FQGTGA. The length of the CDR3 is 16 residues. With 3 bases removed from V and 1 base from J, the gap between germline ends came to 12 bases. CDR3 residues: CASSLRRAENTGELFF. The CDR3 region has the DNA TGTGCCAGCAGCTTGCGGCGGGCCGAGAACACCGGGGAGCTGTTTTTT. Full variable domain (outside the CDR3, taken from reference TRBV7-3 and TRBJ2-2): GAGVSQTPSNKVTEKGKYVELRCDPISGHTALYWYRQSLGQGPEFLIYFQGTGAADDSGLPNDRFFAVRPEGSVSTLKIQRTERGDSAVYLCASSLRRAENTGELFFGEGSRLTVL.

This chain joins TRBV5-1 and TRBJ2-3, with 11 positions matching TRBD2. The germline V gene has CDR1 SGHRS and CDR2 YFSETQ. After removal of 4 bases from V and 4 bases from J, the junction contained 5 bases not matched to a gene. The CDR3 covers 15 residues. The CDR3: CASSTTTSGADTQYF. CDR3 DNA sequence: TGCGCCAGCAGCACTACGACTAGCGGGGCAGATACGCAGTATTTT.

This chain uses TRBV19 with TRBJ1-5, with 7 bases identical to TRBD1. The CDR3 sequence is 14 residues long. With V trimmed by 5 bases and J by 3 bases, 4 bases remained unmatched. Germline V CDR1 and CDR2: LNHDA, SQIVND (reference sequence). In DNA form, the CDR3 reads TGTGCCAGTAGTTGGGGGACAGACAATCAGCCCCAGCATTTT. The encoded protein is CASSWGTDNQPQHF. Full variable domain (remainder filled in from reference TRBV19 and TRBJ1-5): DGGITQSPKYLFRKEGQNVTLSCEQNLNHDAMYWYRQDPGQGLRLIYYSQIVNDFQKGDIAEGYSVSREKKESFPLTVTSAQKNPTAFYLCASSWGTDNQPQHFGDGTRLSIL.

Here the CDR3 reads CASSFGGANEQFF. The DNA for the CDR3 is TGTGCCAGCAGCTTTGGAGGGGCTAATGAGCAGTTCTTC. V usage is TRBV7-6 and J usage is TRBJ2-1; tentative D call: TRBD2 (6 bases). The CDR3 has 13 residues. The V gene lost 3 bases and the J gene lost 7 bases, with 10 bases spanning the gap. The germline gives CDR1 SGHVS, CDR2 FNYEAQ.

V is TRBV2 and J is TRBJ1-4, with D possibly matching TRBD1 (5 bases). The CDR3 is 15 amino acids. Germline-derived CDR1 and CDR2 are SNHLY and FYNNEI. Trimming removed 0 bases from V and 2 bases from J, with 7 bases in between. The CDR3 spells CASSEAGDTNEKLFF. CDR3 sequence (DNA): TGTGCCAGCAGTGAAGCAGGGGATACTAATGAAAAACTGTTTTTT. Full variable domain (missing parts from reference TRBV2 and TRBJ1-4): EPEVTQTPSHQVTQMGQEVILRCVPISNHLYFYWYRQILGQKVEFLVSFYNNEISEKSEIFDDQFSVERPDGSNFTLKIRSTKLEDSAMYFCASSEAGDTNEKLFFGSGTQLSVL.

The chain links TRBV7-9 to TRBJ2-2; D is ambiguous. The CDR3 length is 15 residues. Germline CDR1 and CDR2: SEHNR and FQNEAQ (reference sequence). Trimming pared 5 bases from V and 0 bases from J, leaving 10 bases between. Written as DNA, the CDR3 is TGTGCCAGCAGCCCATATAGGACGAACACCGGGGAGCTGTTTTTT. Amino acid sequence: CASSPYRTNTGELFF.

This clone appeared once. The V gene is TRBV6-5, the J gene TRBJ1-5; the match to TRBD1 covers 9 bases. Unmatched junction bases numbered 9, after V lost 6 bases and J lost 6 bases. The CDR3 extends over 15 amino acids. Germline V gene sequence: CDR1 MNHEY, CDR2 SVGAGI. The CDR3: CASRSSGTGLQPQHF. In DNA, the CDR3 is TGTGCCAGCAGGTCTTCCGGGACAGGGCTTCAGCCCCAGCATTTT.

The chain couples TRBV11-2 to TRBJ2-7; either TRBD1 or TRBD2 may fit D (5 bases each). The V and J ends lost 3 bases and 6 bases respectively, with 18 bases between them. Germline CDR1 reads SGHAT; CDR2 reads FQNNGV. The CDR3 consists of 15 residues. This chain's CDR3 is CASSFLQDRDGEQYF. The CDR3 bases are TGTGCCAGCAGCTTTCTACAGGACCGGGACGGCGAGCAGTACTTC.

The CDR3 region has the DNA TGTGCCATCAGCCCTGGGACAGTCTCCTACAATGAGCAGTTCTTC. It encodes CAISPGTVSYNEQFF. J is TRBJ2-1 and V is TRBV10-3, with 7 positions matching TRBD1. V lost 6 bases and J lost 0; bases outside the gene matches: 5. CDR1 is ENHRY and CDR2 is SYGVKD in the germline V gene. The CDR3 consists of 15 residues.

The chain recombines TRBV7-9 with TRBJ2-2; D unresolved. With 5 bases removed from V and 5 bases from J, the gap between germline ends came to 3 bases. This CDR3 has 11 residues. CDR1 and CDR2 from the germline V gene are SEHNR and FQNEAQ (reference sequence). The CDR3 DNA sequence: TGTGCCAGCAGCCGTACCGGGGAGCTGTTTTTT. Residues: CASSRTGELFF.

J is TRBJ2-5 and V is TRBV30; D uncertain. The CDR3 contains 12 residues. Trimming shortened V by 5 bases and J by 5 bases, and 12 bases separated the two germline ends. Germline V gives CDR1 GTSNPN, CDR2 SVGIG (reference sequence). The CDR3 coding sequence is TGTGCCTGGCGCGGTTTCGGGGAGACCCAGTACTTC. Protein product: CAWRGFGETQYF.

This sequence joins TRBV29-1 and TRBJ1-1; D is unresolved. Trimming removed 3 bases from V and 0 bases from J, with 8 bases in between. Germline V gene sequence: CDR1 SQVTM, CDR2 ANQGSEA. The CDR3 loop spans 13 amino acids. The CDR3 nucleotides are TGCAGCGTTGATCAGAAGATGAACACTGAAGCTTTCTTT. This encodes CSVDQKMNTEAFF. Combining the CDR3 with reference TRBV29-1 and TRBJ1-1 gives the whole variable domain SAVISQKPSRDICQRGTSLTIQCQVDSQVTMMFWYRQQPGQSLTLIATANQGSEATYESGFVIDKFPISRPNLTFSTLTVSNMSPEDSSIYLCSVDQKMNTEAFFGQGTRLTVV.

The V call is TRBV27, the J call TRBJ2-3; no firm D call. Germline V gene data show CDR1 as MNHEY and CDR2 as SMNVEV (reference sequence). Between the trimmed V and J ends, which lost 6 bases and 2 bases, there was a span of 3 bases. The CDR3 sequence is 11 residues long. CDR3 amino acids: CASSDTDTQYF. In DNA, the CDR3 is TGTGCCAGCAGCGACACAGATACGCAGTATTTT.

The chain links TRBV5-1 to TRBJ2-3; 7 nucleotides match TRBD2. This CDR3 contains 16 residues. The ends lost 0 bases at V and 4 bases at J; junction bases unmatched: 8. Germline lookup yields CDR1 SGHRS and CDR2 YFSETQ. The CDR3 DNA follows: TGCGCCAGCAGCTTGGCAAAGCGGGGCCTCCCAGATACGCAGTATTTT. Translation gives CASSLAKRGLPDTQYF.

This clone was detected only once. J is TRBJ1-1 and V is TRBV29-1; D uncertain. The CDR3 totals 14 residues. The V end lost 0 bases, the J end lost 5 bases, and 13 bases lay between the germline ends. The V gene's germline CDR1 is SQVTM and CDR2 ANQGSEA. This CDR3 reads CSVEDLAQGTEAFF. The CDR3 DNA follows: TGCAGCGTTGAAGATCTAGCGCAAGGAACTGAAGCTTTCTTT.

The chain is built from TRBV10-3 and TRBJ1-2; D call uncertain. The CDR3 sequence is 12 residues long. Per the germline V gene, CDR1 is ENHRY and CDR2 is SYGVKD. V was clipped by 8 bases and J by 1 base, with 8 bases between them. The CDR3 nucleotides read TGTGCCATCGGAGGAATTAACTATGGCTACACCTTC. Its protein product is CAIGGINYGYTF.

The chain's CDR3 is CASRAGTSPHANTGELFF. In nucleotides, the CDR3 is TGCGCCAGCAGGGCCGGGACTAGCCCCCACGCGAACACCGGGGAGCTGTTTTTT. The chain uses TRBV10-1 and TRBJ2-2; 9 nucleotides agree with TRBD2. The CDR3 sequence is 18 residues long. V gave up 6 bases and J gave up 0 bases; unmatched junction bases: 11. CDR1 is WNHNN and CDR2 is SYGVQD in the germline V gene (reference sequence).

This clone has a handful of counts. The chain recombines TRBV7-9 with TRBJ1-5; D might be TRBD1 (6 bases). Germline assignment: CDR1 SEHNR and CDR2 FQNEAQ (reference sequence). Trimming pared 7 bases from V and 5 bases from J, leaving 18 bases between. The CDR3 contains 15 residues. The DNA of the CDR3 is TGTGCCAGCACACCAGGGGACTCCGGGGATCAGCCCCAGCATTTT. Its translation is CASTPGDSGDQPQHF.

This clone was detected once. CDR3 nucleotides: TGTGCCAGCTCACCAATTAGCGGCCTCGAGCAGTTCTTC. It specifies CASSPISGLEQFF. This chain uses TRBV18 with TRBJ2-1; D may be TRBD2 (6 bases). There are 13 residues in the CDR3. Trimming removed 2 bases from V and 10 bases from J, with 12 bases in between. The V gene's germline CDR1 is KGHSH and CDR2 LQKENI. Full variable domain (remainder filled in from reference TRBV18 and TRBJ2-1): NAGVMQNPRHLVRRRGQEARLRCSPMKGHSHVYWYRQLPEEGLKFMVYLQKENIIDESGMPKERFSAEFPKEGPSILRIQQVVRGDSAAYFCASSPISGLEQFFGPGTRLTVL.

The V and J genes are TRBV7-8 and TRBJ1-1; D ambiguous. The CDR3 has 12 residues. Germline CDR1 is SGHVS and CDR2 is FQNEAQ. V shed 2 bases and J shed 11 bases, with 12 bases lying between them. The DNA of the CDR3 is TGTGCCAGCAGCTTACACGAGGGCCTGGCTTTCTTT. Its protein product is CASSLHEGLAFF.